What follows are 15 T cell receptor beta chains derived from one specimen sequenced in a study of Graves' ophthalmopathy and Graves' hyperthyroidism. Amplification of the TCR beta CDR3 regions used RNA transcripts (as template). First-round RT-PCR relied on HTBI primers, and a second-round multiplex PCR came next. Using its own MiXCR run on the multiplex PCR reads, TCRdb lists one record per CDR3 protein. The repertoire holds around 400,000 distinct CDR3 sequences, with about 21% as singletons. The sequenced sample consisted of peripheral blood. All receptors derive from a young woman with stable Graves' hyperthyroidism.

In its sample, this clonotype was seen many times. This chain links TRBV6-5 with TRBJ1-6; D ambiguous. Germline V CDR1 and CDR2: MNHEY, SVGAGI. The CDR3 runs to 15 residues. Trimming stripped 5 bases from V and 3 bases from J, with 11 bases between. This CDR3 reads CASSDSVNYNSPLHF. CDR3 nucleotide sequence: TGTGCCAGCAGTGATTCGGTAAACTATAATTCACCCCTCCACTTT.

This clonotype was recorded many times. The chain is built from TRBV27 and TRBJ2-7; D is possibly TRBD1 (5 bases). The V end lost 1 base, the J end lost 3 bases, and 7 bases lay between the germline ends. CDR1 is MNHEY and CDR2 is SMNVEV in the germline V gene (reference sequence). There are 13 residues in the CDR3. CDR3 in amino acids: CASSLLGHYEQYF. CDR3 coding DNA: TGTGCCAGCAGTTTATTGGGGCACTACGAGCAGTACTTC.

The V and J genes are TRBV7-8 and TRBJ1-5, with a tentative D call TRBD1 (5 bases). CDR3 length equals 16 residues. Trimming left V 4 bases short and J 1 base short, with 14 bases between. CDR1 is SGHVS and CDR2 is FQNEAQ in the germline V gene. CDR3 nucleotides: TGTGCCAGCAGCTACGGGAGGGGCGGAAGCAATCAGCCCCAGCATTTT. It yields the protein CASSYGRGGSNQPQHF. Supplemented by reference TRBV7-8 and TRBJ1-5, the full variable domain reads GAGVSQSPRYKVAKRGQDVALRCDPISGHVSLFWYQQALGQGPEFLTYFQNEAQLDKSGLPSDRFFAERPEGSVSTLKIQRTQQEDSAVYLCASSYGRGGSNQPQHFGDGTRLSIL.

As to this clonotype: Given a much more abundant clone one base away, this may be a read error. The genes are TRBV28 and TRBJ2-7; a possible D gene is TRBD1 (7 bases). The germline CDR1 and CDR2 sequences are MDHEN and SYDVKM. Trimming took off 10 bases at V and 3 bases at J, with 19 bases between the two ends. The CDR3 extends over 14 amino acids. As DNA, the CDR3 is TGTGCCACCTCCGGGACAGTGGGACTCTACGAGCAGTACTTC. This encodes CATSGTVGLYEQYF.

The V call is TRBV12-3 or TRBV12-4, the J call TRBJ2-7; unclear D gene. V gave up 8 bases and J gave up 1 base, with 18 bases separating them. CDR3 length: 15 amino acids. DNA for the CDR3: TGTGCCAGCTGCGTAGAGCCGGGTTTTTCCTACGAGCAGTACTTC. Translating it yields CASCVEPGFSYEQYF.

This chain connects TRBV11-2 to TRBJ2-5; D gene unclear. This CDR3 spans 13 amino acids. Trimming removed 4 bases at V and 6 bases at J, with 12 bases between. Germline V gives CDR1 SGHAT, CDR2 FQNNGV. The CDR3 DNA follows: TGTGCCAGCAGCTCCCCATCGGTACAGACCCAGTACTTC. The encoded protein is CASSSPSVQTQYF.

This clonotype was detected many times. The genes are TRBV4-2 and TRBJ2-2, with 7 bases identical to TRBD1. The V and J ends lost 4 bases and 0 bases, in that order; junction bases with no gene match: 5. This CDR3 contains 16 residues. The germline V gene has CDR1 LGHNA and CDR2 YNFKEQ. The CDR3 here is CASSRPGQTNTGELFF. The CDR3 DNA sequence: TGTGCCAGCAGCCGCCCGGGACAGACGAACACCGGGGAGCTGTTTTTT.

The chain has TRBV20-1 and TRBJ2-7; TRBD1 matches 9 bases. From germline, CDR1 is DFQATT and CDR2 SNEGSKA (reference sequence). After removal of 3 bases from V and 3 bases from J, the junction contained 15 bases not matched to a gene. The CDR3 covers 17 residues. CDR3 sequence (DNA): TGCAGTGCTAGCTCCTCGGACAGGGGAAAATTTAGCTACGAGCAGTACTTC. It encodes CSASSSDRGKFSYEQYF.

The rearrangement joins TRBV6-1 to TRBJ2-7, with D maybe TRBD1 (5 bases). The CDR3 extends over 15 amino acids. Deletions cut 2 bases from V and 2 bases from J, with 13 bases between. Germline V CDR1 and CDR2: MNHNS, SASEGT. The CDR3 DNA is TGTGCCAGCAGTGAAAGGTGGGTCAGGGCCTACGAGCAGTACTTC. Amino acid sequence: CASSERWVRAYEQYF.

The sample holds many counts of this clonotype. The chain uses TRBV6-2 or TRBV6-3 and TRBJ2-5; D call uncertain. Germline CDR1 reads MNHEY; CDR2 reads SVGEGT. V lost 4 bases to trimming and J lost 5 bases, with 8 bases between them. This CDR3 has 12 amino acids. The CDR3 sequence: CASSLLRETQYF. DNA of the CDR3: TGTGCCAGCAGTTTGTTAAGGGAGACCCAGTACTTC.

In its sample, this clonotype was seen many times. This chain connects TRBV24-1 to TRBJ2-5; TRBD2 is a possible D gene (7 bases). The V end lost 4 bases, the J end lost 3 bases, and 17 bases lay between the germline ends. The CDR3 is made up of 16 amino acids. Germline V lookup: CDR1 KGHDR, CDR2 SFDVKD. CDR3 sequence reads: CATSEGRGGVEETQYF. In DNA form, the CDR3 reads TGTGCCACCAGTGAAGGAAGGGGGGGAGTTGAAGAGACCCAGTACTTC.

This clonotype was picked up many times. The chain is built from TRBV20-1 and TRBJ2-5, with TRBD2 matching over 8 bases. With V trimmed by 0 bases and J by 4 bases, 4 bases remained unmatched. CDR1 and CDR2 (germline): DFQATT, SNEGSKA (reference sequence). The CDR3 covers 14 residues. The CDR3 spells CSAREGGLAETQYF. In nucleotides, the CDR3 is TGCAGTGCTAGAGAGGGCGGACTAGCAGAGACCCAGTACTTC.

This clonotype was seen at least ten times. The chain couples TRBV5-1 to TRBJ2-7, with D unclear. The germline gives CDR1 SGHRS, CDR2 YFSETQ. CDR3 size: 17 residues. Trimming took off 4 bases at V and 5 bases at J, with 25 bases between the two ends. The CDR3 spells CASSIKNPGRQIHEQYF. The DNA for the CDR3 is TGCGCCAGCAGCATTAAGAACCCTGGTCGGCAAATCCACGAGCAGTACTTC.

Ten or more counts support this clonotype. The V gene is TRBV6-5, the J gene TRBJ2-7, with 7 positions matching TRBD2. V gave up 0 bases and J gave up 1 base; unmatched junction bases: 3. Germline CDR1 is MNHEY and CDR2 is SVGAGI. This CDR3 has 15 residues. The CDR3 nucleotides read TGTGCCAGCAGTTACTCGCTAGCGGAGTCCTACGAGCAGTACTTC. This translates into CASSYSLAESYEQYF.

In its sample, this clonotype was seen many times. The CDR3 sequence is CASRGPILEPQHF. DNA of the CDR3: TGTGCCAGCAGGGGGCCCATCTTAGAGCCCCAGCATTTT. The chain is built from TRBV12-3 or TRBV12-4 and TRBJ1-5; the D gene is possibly TRBD1 (5 bases). This CDR3 is 13 amino acids long. V was trimmed by 6 bases and J by 8 bases, leaving 14 bases between them.